The rows below give T cell receptor beta chains drawn from one sample of a study of T cell repertoires in cytomegalovirus infection. Antigens for these TCRs are unknown. TCRdb re-derived calls from the reads in MiXCR, one entry per CDR3 protein. The sample has about 770,000 distinct CDR3 sequences, about 28% seen once. Sequencing was performed on cultured CD8+ T cells from PBMCs, taken from culture after CMV antigen stimulation. The receptors come from a human donor in good health (CMV status not recorded). Some clones in this sample may be carry-over from other donors' samples. The CDR3 runs from the conserved cysteine through the conserved F or W. A D gene is named only where the DNA matches it firmly. Clone size, where shown, is once, few, many, or a class for clones that have expanded.

14 TRBJ2-1 . TRBD2 TRBV27 CASSPMTSGAEQFF TGTGCCAGCAGTCCGATGACTAGCGGGGCTGAGCAGTTCTTC
12 TRBJ2-1 . . TRBV3-1 CASTANGNEQFF TGTGCCAGCACCGCCAACGGAAATGAGCAGTTCTTC
16 TRBJ1-6 . . TRBV4-3 CASSQEETGINSPLHF TGCGCCAGCAGCCAAGAAGAAACAGGGATCAATTCACCCCTCCACTTT
17 TRBJ2-3 . TRBD2 TRBV24-1 CATSDPGLAGPTDTQYF TGTGCCACCAGTGACCCAGGACTAGCGGGACCCACAGATACGCAGTATTTT
12 TRBJ1-1 many . TRBV7-9 CASSFESTEAFF TGTGCCAGCAGCTTTGAATCGACTGAAGCTTTCTTT
14 TRBJ2-1 many TRBD2 TRBV6-6 CASRSGGGASEQFF TGTGCCAGCCGGTCCGGCGGGGGGGCCAGTGAGCAGTTCTTC
15 TRBJ2-1 few TRBD2 TRBV10-3 CATGGGGVSYNEQFF TGTGCCACCGGGGGCGGGGGGGTTTCCTACAATGAGCAGTTCTTC
14 TRBJ2-1 . TRBD1 TRBV6-8 CASRRQTGYNEQFF TGTGCCAGCAGGCGGCAGACAGGGTACAATGAGCAGTTCTTC
15 TRBJ1-5 . TRBD1 TRBV11-2 CASSTTGNSNQPQHF TGTGCCAGCAGCACGACAGGGAATAGCAATCAGCCCCAGCATTTT
16 TRBJ2-1 . TRBD2 TRBV24-1 CATSDFSGASYNEQFF TGTGCCACCAGTGATTTTAGCGGGGCCAGCTACAATGAGCAGTTCTTC
12 TRBJ2-1 . . TRBV12-3/TRBV12-4 CARVVANNEQFF TGTGCCCGCGTTGTCGCCAACAATGAGCAGTTCTTC
18 TRBJ2-2 . . TRBV6-6 CASSYSKRLREITGGLFF TGTGCCAGCAGTTACTCGAAACGCCTCAGGGAGATAACCGGGGGGCTGTTTTTT
15 TRBJ1-1 . . TRBV9 CASSVARGENTEAFF TGTGCCAGCAGCGTAGCTCGGGGGGAGAACACTGAAGCTTTCTTT
15 TRBJ2-2 . TRBD1 TRBV2 CASSGAGTVGGELFF TGTGCCAGCAGTGGGGCCGGGACAGTCGGCGGGGAGCTGTTTTTT
14 TRBJ2-2 . . TRBV2 CAAIQGPNTGELFF TGTGCCGCAATTCAGGGCCCGAACACCGGGGAGCTGTTTTTT
13 TRBJ1-1 many . TRBV29-1 CSVEPGTNTEAFF TGCAGCGTTGAACCGGGCACGAACACTGAAGCTTTCTTT
15 TRBJ2-3 many TRBD1 TRBV7-9 CASSFRDRGADTQYF TGTGCCAGCAGTTTCCGGGACAGGGGCGCAGATACGCAGTATTTT
13 TRBJ2-7 many . TRBV12-3/TRBV12-4 CASRLGAAYEQYF TGTGCCAGCAGGCTCGGGGCAGCGTACGAGCAGTACTTC
14 TRBJ2-1 . . TRBV5-6 CASSATGTSNEQFF TGTGCCAGCAGCGCTACAGGGACCTCCAATGAGCAGTTCTTC
19 TRBJ2-6 few TRBD1 TRBV7-6 CAIPLPPPGQGSGANVLTF TGTGCCATTCCCCTGCCGCCGCCGGGACAGGGATCCGGGGCCAACGTCCTGACTTTC
15 TRBJ1-1 few . TRBV15 CATSRDWGSNTEAFF TGTGCCACCAGCAGAGATTGGGGATCGAACACTGAAGCTTTCTTT
11 TRBJ1-5 many . TRBV12-3/TRBV12-4 CASSLDQPQHF TGTGCCAGCAGTTTAGATCAGCCCCAGCATTTT
14 TRBJ2-7 . . TRBV7-4 CASSLKINGYEQYF TGTGCCAGCAGCTTGAAAATAAACGGCTACGAGCAGTACTTC
15 TRBJ1-1 . TRBD1 TRBV2 CASSELQGEGTEAFF TGTGCCAGCAGTGAGCTACAGGGGGAGGGCACTGAAGCTTTCTTT
16 TRBJ2-7 few . TRBV12-5 CASGFSDGRSAYEQYF TGTGCTAGTGGTTTTTCGGATGGCAGGTCCGCCTACGAGCAGTACTTC
15 TRBJ1-1 many . TRBV7-8 CASSLGRLMNTEAFF TGTGCCAGCAGCTTAGGGAGGCTAATGAACACTGAAGCTTTCTTT
14 TRBJ2-1 few . TRBV6-5 CASSAQESYNEQFF TGTGCCAGCAGTGCACAGGAGTCCTACAATGAGCAGTTCTTC
17 TRBJ1-2 few . TRBV4-1 CASSQSNGPSRVDGYTF TGCGCCAGCAGCCAATCGAACGGACCGTCGAGGGTAGATGGCTACACCTTC
14 TRBJ2-2 . . TRBV19 CASSIGQNTGELFF TGTGCCAGTAGTATAGGGCAGAACACCGGGGAGCTGTTTTTT
15 TRBJ2-1 . TRBD2 TRBV19 CASSIGGGDYNEQFF TGTGCCAGTAGTATAGGCGGGGGGGATTACAATGAGCAGTTCTTC
11 TRBJ2-1 . . TRBV12-3/TRBV12-4 CASGMGNEQFF TGTGCCAGCGGGATGGGGAATGAGCAGTTCTTC
12 TRBJ2-5 . . TRBV6-6 CASSYPLETQYF TGTGCCAGCAGTTACCCGCTAGAGACCCAGTACTTC
12 TRBJ1-5 few . TRBV7-6 CASSLEHQPQHF TGTGCCAGCAGCTTAGAACATCAGCCCCAGCATTTT
15 TRBJ2-6 . TRBD1 TRBV19 CASGTVVGEANVLTF TGTGCCAGTGGGACAGTAGTAGGGGAGGCCAACGTCCTGACTTTC
14 TRBJ2-7 many . TRBV7-2 CASSRPDRPYEQYF TGTGCCAGCAGCAGACCGGACAGACCCTACGAGCAGTACTTC
13 TRBJ1-1 few . TRBV15 CATSRRSNTEAFF TGTGCCACCAGCCGACGGTCAAACACTGAAGCTTTCTTT
15 TRBJ2-1 many . TRBV28 CASRRRGLSYNEQFF TGTGCCAGCAGGAGACGGGGCCTCTCCTACAATGAGCAGTTCTTC
13 TRBJ1-1 few . TRBV7-9 CASSGPPNTEAFF TGTGCCAGCAGTGGACCGCCGAACACTGAAGCTTTCTTT
14 TRBJ1-3 . . TRBV12-3/TRBV12-4 CASPGGVYGNTIYF TGTGCCAGCCCCGGGGGGGTGTATGGAAACACCATATATTTT
16 TRBJ1-3 few TRBD1 TRBV19 CASSSGTGEIGNTIYF TGTGCCAGTTCCTCCGGGACAGGGGAAATCGGAAACACCATATATTTT